This T cell receptor beta chain comes out of a study of T-cell memory formation after mild COVID-19. Study-wide findings and caveats: Researchers could not confirm that second-wave clones peaking on day 37 targeted SARS-CoV-2.

This clonotype was picked up many times. Its antigen is still unknown. One entry per CDR3 protein, called by TCRdb with MiXCR from the 5' RACE reads. This table holds roughly 300,000 distinct CDR3 sequences, roughly 13% found once. Trimming pared 4 bases from V and 4 bases from J, leaving 14 bases between. The CDR3 runs to 14 residues. CDR1 SGDLS and CDR2 YYNGEE come from the germline V gene. The chain combines TRBV9 with TRBJ1-1; no definite D call. The sequencing sample was made of PBMCs or a T cell subset sorted from them (not recorded which). The receptor comes from a man between 18 and 35 years old who had mild COVID-19 (a few samples of this study predate the infection). Cell type and time point are not known. The CDR3 region is CASSPQVMGTEAFF. Here the CDR3 DNA reads TGTGCCAGCAGCCCTCAGGTCATGGGCACTGAAGCTTTCTTT.